The 23 T cell receptor beta chains listed next were all sequenced from one sample in a study of T cell repertoires in cytomegalovirus infection. In TCRdb, the reads were re-called with MiXCR into one record per CDR3 protein. The table records approximately 250,000 distinct CDR3 sequences, 9.1% of them present only once. Sequenced sample: PBMCs. Receptors originate from a human donor in good health (CMV status not recorded). Some clones in this sample may be carry-over from other donors' samples.

This clonotype has at least ten counts. The V call is TRBV7-2, the J call TRBJ2-2, with 11 nucleotides matching TRBD2. Per germline, CDR1 SGHTA and CDR2 FQGNSA. The V gene end was trimmed by 7 bases and the J gene end by 8 bases; junction bases not matched to a gene: 9. The CDR3 length is 15 residues. CDR3 residues: CASKLAGAKTGELFF. The DNA of the CDR3 is TGTGCCAGCAAACTAGCGGGAGCGAAAACGGGGGAGCTGTTTTTT.

This chain joins TRBV20-1 and TRBJ2-7, with 7 bases lining up with TRBD1. V shed 6 bases, J shed 6 bases, and the junction held 14 bases outside the gene matches. The CDR3 loop spans 14 amino acids. Per the germline V gene, CDR1 is DFQATT and CDR2 is SNEGSKA (reference sequence). The CDR3 coding sequence is TGCAGTGCGTATAAGGGGGCAGGAGGACCCGAGCAGTACTTC. Protein product: CSAYKGAGGPEQYF.

This clonotype was counted ten times or more. The rearrangement uses TRBV7-2 and TRBJ2-2; D is unresolved. Trimming left V 4 bases short and J 6 bases short, with 9 bases between. CDR1 and CDR2 (germline): SGHTA, FQGNSA. CDR3 size: 13 residues. The CDR3 nucleotides are TGTGCCAGCAGCTCAAAGGTGGCCGGGGAGCTGTTTTTT. It translates to CASSSKVAGELFF. The full variable domain, its missing parts supplied by reference TRBV7-2 and TRBJ2-2, is GAGVSQSPSNKVTEKGKDVELRCDPISGHTALYWYRQSLGQGLEFLIYFQGNSAPDKSGLPSDRFSAERTGGSVSTLTIQRTQQEDSAVYLCASSSKVAGELFFGEGSRLTVL.

The table lists this clonotype with many counts. V gene TRBV7-3 combines with J gene TRBJ1-4, with D unclear. Looked up from germline, CDR1 is SGHTA and CDR2 is FQGTGA. The V end was cut by 2 bases, the J end by 5 bases, with 12 bases between. This CDR3 has 15 residues. Here the CDR3 DNA reads TGTGCCAGCAGCTTAGGTCCAGGCCCCAATGAAAAACTGTTTTTT. Translation gives CASSLGPGPNEKLFF.

This clonotype was observed many times. The V call is TRBV7-2, the J call TRBJ2-3, with D possibly TRBD1 on 6 matching bases. CDR1 and CDR2 from the germline V gene are SGHTA and FQGNSA. With 7 bases removed from V and 6 bases from J, the gap between germline ends came to 20 bases. The CDR3 runs to 15 residues. The CDR3: CASTPVGAVVDTQYF. CDR3 DNA sequence: TGTGCCAGCACTCCCGTGGGGGCTGTTGTGGATACGCAGTATTTT.

This chain links TRBV28 with TRBJ1-5; D is possibly TRBD1 (5 bases). The V and J ends lost 11 bases and 0 bases respectively, with 14 bases between them. CDR3 length: 14 residues. Germline assignment: CDR1 MDHEN and CDR2 SYDVKM. The CDR3 nucleotides are TGTGCCGTTGCAGGGCCGAATAGCAATCAGCCCCAGCATTTT. Translation: CAVAGPNSNQPQHF.

This clonotype came up many times. The chain employs TRBV7-2 and TRBJ2-2; TRBD1 aligns across 7 bases. Losses at the gene ends were 5 bases for V and 4 bases for J; bases not matched to a gene: 10. The CDR3 extends over 16 amino acids. CDR1 is SGHTA and CDR2 is FQGNSA in the germline V gene. CDR3 loop: CASSPAQGRGTGELFF. The CDR3 coding sequence is TGTGCCAGCAGCCCTGCACAGGGGCGAGGCACCGGGGAGCTGTTTTTT.

The chain recombines TRBV20-1 with TRBJ2-5; D is ambiguous. The CDR3 spans 11 residues. Germline V gives CDR1 DFQATT, CDR2 SNEGSKA (reference sequence). Trimming shortened V by 5 bases and J by 12 bases, and 16 bases separated the two germline ends. CDR3: CSAPDRLSKYF. CDR3 nucleotide sequence: TGCAGTGCTCCGGACCGCCTATCTAAGTACTTC.

The chain combines TRBV7-2 with TRBJ2-1; D is tentatively TRBD1 or TRBD2 (6 bases each). The CDR3 is 15 amino acids. Germline V gives CDR1 SGHTA, CDR2 FQGNSA. Trimming took off 4 bases at V and 3 bases at J, with 13 bases between the two ends. CDR3 sequence: CASSSFEGGYNEQFF. DNA for the CDR3: TGTGCCAGCAGCTCCTTTGAGGGGGGCTACAATGAGCAGTTCTTC.

This clonotype was observed many times. The genes are TRBV7-2 and TRBJ1-3; D is unresolved. V was pared by 5 bases and J by 0 bases, with 8 bases between. CDR1 is SGHTA, CDR2 FQGNSA, per germline. The CDR3 is 14 amino acids. The CDR3 sequence: CASSPGLSGNTIYF. The CDR3 region has the DNA TGTGCCAGCAGCCCCGGACTCTCTGGAAACACCATATATTTT.

The chain carries TRBV7-2 and TRBJ1-3; D unresolved. V lost 3 bases, J lost 4 bases, and 10 bases lay in between. The germline V gene encodes CDR1 SGHTA and CDR2 FQGNSA. This CDR3 comprises 14 residues. The CDR3 here is CASSFKTGGNTIYF. The CDR3 DNA follows: TGTGCCAGCAGCTTCAAAACCGGGGGAAACACCATATATTTT. The full variable domain, rest sourced from reference TRBV7-2 and TRBJ1-3, is GAGVSQSPSNKVTEKGKDVELRCDPISGHTALYWYRQSLGQGLEFLIYFQGNSAPDKSGLPSDRFSAERTGGSVSTLTIQRTQQEDSAVYLCASSFKTGGNTIYFGEGSWLTVV.

This clonotype was detected ten times or more. The V call is TRBV7-8, the J call TRBJ2-3; a weak D match, TRBD1 (6 bases). V lost 0 bases, J lost 3 bases, and 16 bases lay in between. The CDR3 length is 17 residues. CDR1 SGHVS and CDR2 FQNEAQ come from the germline V gene. The CDR3 nucleotides read TGTGCCAGCAGCTTAGCGATCGACGGCCAGGGGACAGATACGCAGTATTTT. It translates to CASSLAIDGQGTDTQYF.

This clonotype was picked up many times. V is TRBV20-1 and J is TRBJ1-4; tentatively, D is TRBD1 (5 bases). CDR3 length: 14 amino acids. The V end lost 1 base, the J end lost 8 bases, and 14 bases lay between the germline ends. Germline-derived CDR1 and CDR2 are DFQATT and SNEGSKA (reference sequence). DNA for the CDR3: TGCAGTGCTAGAGGACAGCCCAGCCGGGAAAAACTGTTTTTT. It specifies CSARGQPSREKLFF.

The chain links TRBV4-3 to TRBJ1-1, with a tentative D call TRBD1 (5 bases). The germline V and J ends were trimmed by 3 bases and 3 bases, with 11 bases remaining between them. The germline V gene has CDR1 LGHNA and CDR2 YSLEER. The length of the CDR3 is 14 residues. This chain's CDR3 is CASSQGLVDTEAFF. As DNA, the CDR3 is TGCGCCAGCAGCCAGGGGCTAGTCGACACTGAAGCTTTCTTT.

This clonotype was counted between two and nine times. The rearrangement links TRBV5-1 to TRBJ1-1; 7 nucleotides line up with TRBD1. The CDR3 length is 16 residues. Germline-derived CDR1 and CDR2 are SGHRS and YFSETQ. The ends lost 5 bases at V and 1 base at J; junction bases unmatched: 11. CDR3 loop: CASRAGTVAPNTEAFF. CDR3 DNA: TGCGCCAGCAGAGCCGGGACAGTCGCCCCGAACACTGAAGCTTTCTTT.

This clonotype appeared a few times. The J gene is TRBJ2-1, the V gene TRBV7-3; TRBD1 matches at 7 bases. The length of the CDR3 is 14 residues. Looked up from germline, CDR1 is SGHTA and CDR2 is FQGTGA. Trimming cost V 4 bases and J 6 bases; bases outside gene matches: 6. The DNA of the CDR3 is TGTGCCAGCAGCTACCCGGGACAGCTCAATGAGCAGTTCTTC. This codes for CASSYPGQLNEQFF.

This clonotype appeared many times. The rearrangement links TRBV7-2 to TRBJ1-3; D remains unclear. V was cut by 6 bases and J by 0 bases, with 12 bases left in between. This CDR3 contains 15 residues. CDR1 and CDR2 from the germline V gene are SGHTA and FQGNSA. The CDR3 here is CASSFKASSGNTIYF. The CDR3 nucleotides read TGTGCCAGCAGTTTCAAGGCCAGCTCTGGAAACACCATATATTTT. Supplemented by reference TRBV7-2 and TRBJ1-3, the full variable domain reads GAGVSQSPSNKVTEKGKDVELRCDPISGHTALYWYRQSLGQGLEFLIYFQGNSAPDKSGLPSDRFSAERTGGSVSTLTIQRTQQEDSAVYLCASSFKASSGNTIYFGEGSWLTVV.

This clonotype was recorded many times. This chain uses TRBV11-3 with TRBJ1-1; 12 bases match TRBD1. This CDR3 contains 17 residues. CDR1 is SGHNT and CDR2 is YENEEA in the germline V gene. Trimming cost V 1 base and J 0 bases; bases outside gene matches: 3. The CDR3: CASSLAGQGAVNTEAFF. The CDR3 DNA reads as TGTGCCAGCAGCTTAGCGGGACAGGGGGCCGTGAACACTGAAGCTTTCTTT. Supplemented by reference TRBV11-3 and TRBJ1-1, the full variable domain reads EAGVVQSPRYKIIEKKQPVAFWCNPISGHNTLYWYLQNLGQGPELLIRYENEEAVDDSQLPKDRFSAERLKGVDSTLKIQPAELGDSAVYLCASSLAGQGAVNTEAFFGQGTRLTVV.

This clonotype was detected ten times or more. The J gene is TRBJ2-1, the V gene TRBV7-8; TRBD2 matches at 10 bases. The CDR3 sequence is 19 residues long. V gave up 3 bases and J gave up 1 base; unmatched junction bases: 12. Germline V gene data show CDR1 as SGHVS and CDR2 as FQNEAQ. The CDR3 DNA sequence: TGTGCCAGCAGCTTCGGGACTAGCGCTCCAAGGCGATCCTACAATGAGCAGTTCTTC. It specifies CASSFGTSAPRRSYNEQFF. The full variable domain, its missing parts supplied by reference TRBV7-8 and TRBJ2-1, is GAGVSQSPRYKVAKRGQDVALRCDPISGHVSLFWYQQALGQGPEFLTYFQNEAQLDKSGLPSDRFFAERPEGSVSTLKIQRTQQEDSAVYLCASSFGTSAPRRSYNEQFFGPGTRLTVL.

The V gene is TRBV29-1, the J gene TRBJ2-5; the match to TRBD2 covers 12 bases. Germline V gene sequence: CDR1 SQVTM, CDR2 ANQGSEA. Trimming at V came to 6 bases and at J to 7 bases, leaving 6 bases not matched to a gene. The CDR3 extends over 13 amino acids. CDR3 in amino acids: CSVGLAGPGTQYF. The DNA of the CDR3 is TGCAGCGTAGGACTAGCGGGACCAGGGACCCAGTACTTC.

This clonotype showed up many times. The J gene is TRBJ1-6, the V gene TRBV4-1; 9 nucleotides align to TRBD1. The V segment lost 7 bases and the J segment 15 bases; nucleotides outside the gene matches: 22. CDR1 and CDR2 from the germline V gene are MGHRA and YSYEKL. The length of the CDR3 is 17 residues. The CDR3 bases are TGCGCCAGCACGCCGACCCTTGGGACAGGGCCCTCCTGGGACCTCCACTTT. Encoded protein: CASTPTLGTGPSWDLHF.

The genes are TRBV19 and TRBJ2-2, with 7 bases matching TRBD1. The trim removed 7 bases at V and 0 bases at J, leaving 2 bases unmatched. The CDR3 extends over 14 amino acids. Germline CDR1 and CDR2: LNHDA and SQIVND (reference sequence). The CDR3 region has the DNA TGTGCCAGTAAGGGGGCGGCGAACACCGGGGAGCTGTTTTTT. It encodes CASKGAANTGELFF.

This clonotype was seen ten or more times. The chain joins TRBV7-2 to TRBJ1-2; perhaps TRBD1 as D (5 bases). The CDR3 runs to 14 residues. Germline V gives CDR1 SGHTA, CDR2 FQGNSA. Trimming left V 4 bases short and J 5 bases short, with 14 bases between. In DNA form, the CDR3 reads TGTGCCAGCAGCTGGGGGGAGGGACGATATGGCTACACCTTC. Encoded protein: CASSWGEGRYGYTF.